Shown below are 22 T cell receptor beta chains from a single sample sequenced in a study of shared clonotypes between healthy human individuals (dated by TCRdb to the early 2020s). Receptor libraries were prepared by the immunoSEQ multiplex PCR assay. Entries here come from immuneACCESS through TCRdb and include only in-frame sequences with V and J called. Some clones fail to appear in such tables; in the studies checked, an unresolved V gene covers under half of the shortfall, and the cause of the remainder is unknown. A total of 150,000 to 200,000 clones appear in this sample, 65% to 80% of them only once. Clones ranked in the top ten supply more than 9% of the sample. The specimen sequenced was memory CD4+ T cells sorted from blood. The cell subset or site label here, explained by the study, means: CD45RA-negative fraction. The source is a man aged 30-40 years in good health.

This clone was detected many times. This chain uses TRBV7-9 with TRBJ2-5; 9 bases are shared with TRBD2. Germline V lookup: CDR1 SEHNR, CDR2 FQNEAQ (reference sequence). The V gene end was trimmed by 5 bases and the J gene end by 5 bases; junction bases not matched to a gene: 15. The CDR3 runs 17 residues. The CDR3 sequence is CASSPPRGSGRRETQYF. For the CDR3, the DNA is TGTGCCAGCAGCCCCCCTCGCGGGAGCGGGAGGAGGGAGACCCAGTACTTC.

This sequence joins TRBV7-2 and TRBJ2-1, with a possible D match to TRBD1 (6 bases). The CDR3 is 15 residues long. The germline gives CDR1 SGHTA, CDR2 FQGNSA. Trimming left V 5 bases short and J 7 bases short, with 18 bases between. CDR3 bases: TGTGCCAGCAGCCCTCCGGTGGGGGCGAGGAATGAGCAGTTCTTC. Its protein product is CASSPPVGARNEQFF.

This clone showed up just once. The chain combines TRBV9 with TRBJ2-1; 8 bases match TRBD1. CDR3 length equals 15 residues. Trimming at V came to 4 bases and at J to 6 bases, leaving 9 bases not matched to a gene. The germline CDR1 and CDR2 sequences are SGDLS and YYNGEE. The CDR3 DNA is TGTGCCAGCAGCCCCAGGGGGCGAGTGGCCAATGAGCAGTTCTTC. It specifies CASSPRGRVANEQFF.

This clone was observed a few times. This chain joins TRBV29-1 and TRBJ2-1; D is ambiguous. The germline V gene encodes CDR1 SQVTM and CDR2 ANQGSEA. The CDR3 runs to 14 residues. V was pared by 4 bases and J by 2 bases, with 12 bases between. This CDR3 reads CSVGGAGTYNEQFF. The CDR3 DNA follows: TGCAGCGTTGGAGGAGCTGGCACCTACAATGAGCAGTTCTTC.

About this clone: A much larger clone sits a single nucleotide away, making a read error possible. Within the sample, other DNA sequences also encode this same CDR3. The J gene is TRBJ2-7, the V gene TRBV6-1; the D is unclear. The CDR3 runs 11 residues. V gave up 5 bases and J gave up 3 bases, with 5 bases separating them. Germline V gene lookup returns CDR1 MNHNS and CDR2 SASEGT. CDR3 region: CASSSYYEQYF. The DNA for the CDR3 is TGTGCCAGCAGTTCATACTACGAGCAGTACTTC.

The chain employs TRBV5-6 and TRBJ2-1, with 9 bases matching TRBD2. The junction had 8 bases not matched to a gene; V was cut back by 1 base and J by 6 bases. From germline, CDR1 is SGHDT and CDR2 YYEEEE. The length of the CDR3 is 16 residues. This CDR3 is CASSLNRGLALNEQFF. CDR3 in DNA: TGTGCCAGCAGCTTGAATCGGGGACTAGCACTCAATGAGCAGTTCTTC.

V and J are TRBV11-2 and TRBJ2-1, with TRBD2 as a possible D gene (5 bases). CDR3 length: 16 amino acids. The germline CDR1 and CDR2 sequences are SGHAT and FQNNGV. V was trimmed by 2 bases and J by 5 bases, leaving 16 bases between them. CDR3 sequence (DNA): TGTGCCAGCAGCTTAATTTGGTTGGAGGCGGACAATGAGCAGTTCTTC. Translation gives CASSLIWLEADNEQFF.

The chain combines TRBV5-1 with TRBJ2-5; D gene ambiguous. The germline V gene has CDR1 SGHRS and CDR2 YFSETQ. The CDR3 totals 14 residues. Trimming took 0 bases from V and 3 from J, leaving 9 bases between them. CDR3 sequence (DNA): TGCGCCAGCAGCTTGGTCTCTGGGGAAGAGACCCAGTACTTC. As protein: CASSLVSGEETQYF. Based on the CDR3 plus reference TRBV5-1 and TRBJ2-5, the full variable domain is KAGVTQTPRYLIKTRGQQVTLSCSPISGHRSVSWYQQTPGQGLQFLFEYFSETQRNKGNFPGRFSGRQFSNSRSEMNVSTLELGDSALYLCASSLVSGEETQYFGPGTRLLVL.

V gene TRBV11-2 combines with J gene TRBJ2-5; D perhaps matches TRBD2 (6 bases). The CDR3 loop spans 14 amino acids. CDR1 is SGHAT and CDR2 is FQNNGV in the germline V gene. V was shortened by 3 bases and J by 5 bases, with 13 bases between the two germline ends. CDR3 nucleotides: TGTGCCAGCAGCTTCGGGACTTTCAGGGAGACCCAGTACTTC. It codes for CASSFGTFRETQYF.

The chain joins TRBV11-2 to TRBJ2-5; D is perhaps TRBD2 (5 bases). The CDR3 loop spans 16 amino acids. Trimming stripped 1 base from V and 5 bases from J, with 17 bases between. Germline loops: CDR1 SGHAT, CDR2 FQNNGV. The chain's CDR3 is CASSLGASNGVETQYF. DNA for the CDR3: TGTGCCAGCAGCTTAGGGGCAAGCAACGGGGTGGAGACCCAGTACTTC.

The chain combines TRBV18 with TRBJ2-7; TRBD2 agrees at 14 bases. This CDR3 is built from 15 residues. V gave up 5 bases and J gave up 5 bases; unmatched junction bases: 5. Germline CDR1 is KGHSH and CDR2 is LQKENI. DNA of the CDR3: TGTGCCAGCTCAACGGGACTAGCGGGAGATAACGAGCAGTACTTC. Its translation is CASSTGLAGDNEQYF.

The chain links TRBV5-1 to TRBJ1-1; the match to TRBD1 covers 11 bases. The CDR3 is 14 residues long. V was pared by 2 bases and J by 11 bases, with 8 bases of the junction left unmatched. The germline gives CDR1 SGHRS, CDR2 YFSETQ. The CDR3 protein is CASSFSGTGGEAFF. The CDR3 DNA reads as TGCGCCAGCAGCTTCTCCGGGACAGGGGGTGAGGCTTTCTTT.

The V and J genes are TRBV19 and TRBJ2-1; 9 nucleotides align to TRBD2. This CDR3 has 15 amino acids. V lost 4 bases, J lost 3 bases, and 4 bases stayed unmatched. CDR1 LNHDA and CDR2 SQIVND come from the germline V gene (reference sequence). The CDR3 here is CASSSGGVYYNEQFF. The CDR3 bases are TGTGCCAGTAGTAGCGGGGGGGTCTACTACAATGAGCAGTTCTTC.

This chain joins TRBV5-5 and TRBJ2-5; TRBD2 aligns across 7 bases. This CDR3 is 16 amino acids long. V shed 5 bases and J 7 bases; nucleotides not matched to a gene: 17. Germline CDR1 is SGHKS and CDR2 is YYEKEE (reference sequence). The CDR3 reads CASRRLQGPWEGTQYF. The CDR3 nucleotides are TGTGCCAGCAGACGTCTCCAGGGCCCCTGGGAGGGGACCCAGTACTTC. The full variable domain, rest sourced from reference TRBV5-5 and TRBJ2-5, is DAGVTQSPTHLIKTRGQQVTLRCSPISGHKSVSWYQQVLGQGPQFIFQYYEKEERGRGNFPDRFSARQFPNYSSELNVNALLLGDSALYLCASRRLQGPWEGTQYFGPGTRLLVL.

This chain uses TRBV5-8 with TRBJ2-1; a weak D match, TRBD1 (6 bases). Trimming left V 4 bases short and J 3 bases short, with 11 bases between. From germline, CDR1 is SGHTS and CDR2 YDEGEE. The CDR3 spans 14 residues. CDR3 sequence reads: CASSEGHLYNEQFF. In nucleotides, the CDR3 is TGTGCCAGCAGCGAGGGACACCTCTACAATGAGCAGTTCTTC.

This clone was seen a single time. The chain has TRBV7-2 and TRBJ1-5; D unclear. Trimming took off 9 bases at V and 4 bases at J, with 13 bases between the two ends. The germline CDR1 and CDR2 sequences are SGHTA and FQGNSA. This CDR3 region has 13 residues. The CDR3 reads CASSDLLNQPQHF. For the CDR3, the DNA is TGTGCCAGTTCAGACCTCTTGAATCAGCCCCAGCATTTT.

V and J are TRBV11-2 and TRBJ2-6; no clear D. Trimming pared 1 base from V and 3 bases from J, leaving 7 bases between. This CDR3 comprises 15 residues. From germline, CDR1 is SGHAT and CDR2 FQNNGV. The CDR3 DNA reads TGTGCCAGCAGCTTAGGACCGGGTGGGGCCAACGTCCTGACTTTC. It specifies CASSLGPGGANVLTF.

The rearrangement joins TRBV9 to TRBJ2-1; possible D gene TRBD2, 5 bases. Germline CDR1 is SGDLS and CDR2 is YYNGEE. This CDR3 contains 14 residues. Trimming removed 4 bases from V and 4 bases from J, with 12 bases in between. DNA for the CDR3: TGTGCCAGCAGCCCCCGGGGAGAATACAATGAGCAGTTCTTC. This codes for CASSPRGEYNEQFF.

The rearrangement uses TRBV10-3 and TRBJ2-1; the match to TRBD2 covers 16 bases. Per the germline V gene, CDR1 is ENHRY and CDR2 is SYGVKD. The V segment lost 6 bases and the J segment 6 bases; nucleotides outside the gene matches: 11. CDR3 length equals 18 residues. In DNA form, the CDR3 reads TGTGCCATCAGGATCGGGGGACTAGCGGGAGGGCGAGGCAATGAGCAGTTCTTC. Translated, it gives CAIRIGGLAGGRGNEQFF.

This chain connects TRBV13 to TRBJ1-3; a weak D match, TRBD1 (5 bases). The V end was cut by 5 bases, the J end by 0 bases, with 11 bases between. CDR3 length: 15 amino acids. The germline CDR1 and CDR2 sequences are PRHDT and FYEKMQ (reference sequence). CDR3 loop: CASSRRQLSGNTIYF. The CDR3, as DNA: TGTGCCAGCAGCCGGAGACAGCTCTCTGGAAACACCATATATTTT. The complete variable domain, with remaining parts taken from reference TRBV13 and TRBJ1-3, reads AAGVIQSPRHLIKEKRETATLKCYPIPRHDTVYWYQQGPGQDPQFLISFYEKMQSDKGSIPDRFSAQQFSDYHSELNMSSLELGDSALYFCASSRRQLSGNTIYFGEGSWLTVV.

This chain joins TRBV28 and TRBJ1-1; tentatively, D is TRBD1 (5 bases). The CDR3 covers 15 residues. CDR1 is MDHEN, CDR2 SYDVKM, per germline. The V and J ends lost 3 bases and 1 base respectively, with 12 bases between them. The CDR3 loop is CASSFGGTSNTEAFF. The CDR3 DNA sequence: TGTGCCAGCAGTTTCGGGGGGACTTCGAACACTGAAGCTTTCTTT.

This clone has a single count. The chain combines TRBV28 with TRBJ1-1; 11 nucleotides agree with TRBD1. V shed 5 bases, J shed 5 bases, and the junction held 7 bases outside the gene matches. The CDR3 consists of 15 residues. The germline V gene encodes CDR1 MDHEN and CDR2 SYDVKM. The CDR3 bases are TGTGCCAGCAGTGAACCGGGACAGGGGGGAACTGAAGCTTTCTTT. Encoded protein: CASSEPGQGGTEAFF.